This TCR beta chain was observed in a study of blood T cells in healthy people across ages. Using a J-beta primer mix together with a sample-barcoded 5' primer, a second PCR was run for roughly 7 to 12 cycles. TCRdb passed the 5' RACE reads through MiXCR, listing each CDR3 protein once. The top ten clones hold just over 15% of a sample with roughly 700,000 distinct CDR3 sequences, 32% of them seen once. This clonotype was observed a single time. The origin of this receptor is an elderly woman in good health. The sequenced material came from blood.

The CDR3 sequence is CASSSTESYEQYF. In DNA form, the CDR3 reads TGTGCCAGCAGCTCCACGGAATCCTACGAGCAGTACTTC. The chain links TRBV7-9 to TRBJ2-7; D remains ambiguous. The CDR3 contains 13 residues. Trimming removed 4 bases at V and 1 base at J, with 8 bases between. Germline V lookup: CDR1 SEHNR, CDR2 FQNEAQ (reference sequence).